This TCR beta chain was found in a study of T cells in Graves' hyperthyroidism and ophthalmopathy. Study outcomes and limitations: In blood, most of the thyroid clonotypes expanded above 0.001 were also present.

The investigators amplified TCR beta CDR3 regions from RNA transcripts. The HTBI set primed first-round TCR CDR3 RT-PCR. TCRdb re-called the multiplex PCR reads through MiXCR, storing one row per CDR3 protein. The sample lists about 300,000 distinct CDR3 sequences, 13% seen once, with 7.8% in the top ten. The germline V gene encodes CDR1 SGHTA and CDR2 FQGNSA. The V end was cut by 4 bases, the J end by 7 bases, with 8 bases between. The CDR3 loop spans 11 amino acids. This clonotype was found many times. Its antigen is as yet unknown. The sequence was obtained from a woman in her 30s with Graves' hyperthyroidism that later progressed to Graves' ophthalmopathy. The rearrangement uses TRBV7-2 and TRBJ2-7, with no clear D. Sequenced sample: blood. In DNA, the CDR3 is TGTGCCAGCAGCTCGATAACTGAGCAGTACTTC. Its protein product is CASSSITEQYF.